Below are 12 T cell receptor beta chains sequenced from a single sample in a study of control samples from healthy donors and cancer patients (dated by TCRdb to 2020 to 2022). Preparation of the library involved the immunoSEQ multiplex PCR assay. This immuneACCESS table, as held by TCRdb, lists in-frame sequences with V and J called but not all clones. Of the missing ones, under half trace to an unresolved V gene in checked studies; the others have no known cause. This sample lists 150,000 to 200,000 clones; about 94% were detected once. Jointly, the top ten make up 0.55% to 0.7% of the sample. Sequencing was performed on blood. The receptors shown here come from a woman aged 25 to 39 in good health.

The chain uses TRBV27 and TRBJ2-1; D is undetermined. The CDR3 extends over 13 amino acids. In germline, CDR1 is MNHEY, CDR2 SMNVEV (reference sequence). The germline V and J ends were trimmed by 4 bases and 7 bases, with 11 bases remaining between them. The CDR3 DNA reads as TGTGCCAGCAGTTCTCTACGGTGGAATGAGCAGTTCTTC. This encodes CASSSLRWNEQFF.

The rearrangement uses TRBV11-2 and TRBJ1-4; 9 nucleotides match TRBD1. The CDR3 sequence is 15 residues long. With V trimmed by 4 bases and J by 10 bases, 10 bases remained unmatched. CDR1 is SGHAT, CDR2 FQNNGV, per germline. CDR3: CASSSVGTGSRKLFF. The CDR3 nucleotides are TGTGCCAGCAGCTCTGTCGGGACAGGGTCTAGAAAACTGTTTTTT.

This chain links TRBV7-6 with TRBJ2-3; no reliable D call. The germline CDR1 and CDR2 sequences are SGHVS and FNYEAQ. This CDR3 has 12 residues. V gave up 5 bases and J gave up 5 bases, with 8 bases separating them. CDR3 DNA: TGTGCCAGCAGCGCCAGGCTAGATACGCAGTATTTT. Protein product: CASSARLDTQYF.

To note about this clone: Within the sample, other DNA sequences also encode this same CDR3. CDR3 bases: TGTGCCAGCAGCTTAGCAGGCAACACTGAAGCTTTCTTT. Encoded protein: CASSLAGNTEAFF. The J gene is TRBJ1-1, the V gene TRBV7-2; D remains unclear. There are 13 residues in the CDR3. V lost 0 bases to trimming and J lost 2 bases, with 4 bases between them. Germline V gene sequence: CDR1 SGHTA, CDR2 FQGNSA.

The rearrangement joins TRBV15 to TRBJ2-7; 9 positions match TRBD1. V lost 3 bases and J lost 4; bases outside the gene matches: 7. The CDR3 runs 15 residues. Germline V CDR1 and CDR2: LNHNV, YYDKDF (reference sequence). CDR3 coding DNA: TGTGCCACCAGCAGGGGGACAGGGATAGGGTACGAGCAGTACTTC. Its protein product is CATSRGTGIGYEQYF.

This chain connects TRBV6-6 to TRBJ1-2; 7 bases match TRBD1. Trimming cost V 6 bases and J 5 bases; bases outside gene matches: 9. Per the germline V gene, CDR1 is MNHNY and CDR2 is SVGAGI (reference sequence). The CDR3 is made up of 14 amino acids. CDR3 in amino acids: CASRSTTGPYGYTF. In DNA, the CDR3 is TGTGCCAGCAGAAGCACGACAGGGCCTTATGGCTACACCTTC.

The gene calls are TRBV6-2 or TRBV6-3 and TRBJ2-7; the D gene is possibly TRBD1 (6 bases). The CDR3 sequence is 15 residues long. Germline V gene sequence: CDR1 MNHEY, CDR2 SVGEGT. Deletions cut 5 bases from V and 3 bases from J, with 17 bases between. CDR3 sequence: CASSPGDPSYYEQYF. The CDR3 coding sequence is TGTGCCAGCAGTCCAGGGGACCCCTCCTACTACGAGCAGTACTTC.

The chain is built from TRBV27 and TRBJ2-1; TRBD2 matches at 9 bases. CDR1 is MNHEY and CDR2 is SMNVEV in the germline V gene (reference sequence). The CDR3 has 15 residues. V gave up 4 bases and J gave up 7 bases; unmatched junction bases: 8. CDR3 in DNA: TGTGCCAGCAGTTGGGGCGGGAGGGCCGGTAATGAGCAGTTCTTC. Protein: CASSWGGRAGNEQFF.

The V and J genes are TRBV10-1 and TRBJ1-1; no reliable D call. V shed 2 bases and J shed 4 bases, with 8 bases lying between them. The CDR3 totals 13 residues. Germline V gene lookup returns CDR1 WNHNN and CDR2 SYGVQD (reference sequence). In DNA, the CDR3 is TGCGCCAGCAGTGAGCGGCTGGTCACTGAAGCTTTCTTT. It translates to CASSERLVTEAFF.

This rearrangement joins TRBV24-1 to TRBJ2-3, with D perhaps matching TRBD1 (6 bases). This CDR3 has 16 amino acids. Looked up from germline, CDR1 is KGHDR and CDR2 is SFDVKD. Trimming pared 3 bases from V and 1 base from J, leaving 13 bases between. This chain's CDR3 is CATSDPTGMGTDTQYF. CDR3 coding DNA: TGTGCCACCAGTGATCCGACAGGCATGGGCACAGATACGCAGTATTTT.

The chain couples TRBV29-1 to TRBJ2-1; TRBD2 matches at 7 bases. V dropped 3 bases and J dropped 6; count of bases not matched to a gene: 14. Germline CDR1 and CDR2: SQVTM and ANQGSEA. The CDR3 length is 16 residues. The CDR3 region is CSVEEGMTSRGNEQFF. Here the CDR3 DNA reads TGCAGCGTTGAGGAGGGGATGACTAGCCGAGGCAATGAGCAGTTCTTC.

This clone was seen only once. The chain uses TRBV11-3 and TRBJ2-7; D is unresolved. Trimming shortened V by 0 bases and J by 6 bases, and 9 bases separated the two germline ends. The CDR3 spans 13 residues. The V gene's germline CDR1 is SGHNT and CDR2 YENEEA. CDR3 region: CASSLDPGSEQYF. In DNA, the CDR3 is TGTGCCAGCAGCTTAGATCCAGGCAGCGAGCAGTACTTC.